The present T cell receptor beta chain was sequenced within a study of T cells in Graves' hyperthyroidism and ophthalmopathy. TCR beta CDR3 regions were amplified from RNA. The TCR CDR3 first-round RT-PCR relied on the HTBI primer set. MiXCR was run by TCRdb on the multiplex PCR reads, yielding one entry per CDR3 protein. The profile shows 190,000 or so distinct CDR3 sequences, about 16% of them singletons. The J segment lost 4 bases and the V segment lost 4 bases, leaving 10 bases of the junction unmatched. The CDR3 runs 16 residues. Germline V lookup: CDR1 GTSNPN, CDR2 SVGIG (reference sequence). The clonotype was recovered from a man aged 35 to 55 with Graves' hyperthyroidism. The V call is TRBV30, the J call TRBJ2-1, with TRBD2 matching over 10 bases. The sequenced sample was blood. The CDR3 sequence is CAWMERGGQFYNEQFF. For the CDR3, the DNA is TGTGCCTGGATGGAGCGGGGGGGCCAGTTTTACAATGAGCAGTTCTTC.